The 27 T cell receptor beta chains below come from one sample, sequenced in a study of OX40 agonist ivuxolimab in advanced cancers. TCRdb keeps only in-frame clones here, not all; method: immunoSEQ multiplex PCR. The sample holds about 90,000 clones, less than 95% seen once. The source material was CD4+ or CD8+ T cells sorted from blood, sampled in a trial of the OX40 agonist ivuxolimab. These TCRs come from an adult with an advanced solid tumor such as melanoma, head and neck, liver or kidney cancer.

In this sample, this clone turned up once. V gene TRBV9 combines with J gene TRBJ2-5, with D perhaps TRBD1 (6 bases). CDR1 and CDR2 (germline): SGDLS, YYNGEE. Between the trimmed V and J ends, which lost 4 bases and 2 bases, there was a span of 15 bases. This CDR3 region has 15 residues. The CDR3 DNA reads TGTGCCAGCAGCCCAACCCCAGGGGTTCAAGAGACCCAGTACTTC. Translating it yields CASSPTPGVQETQYF.

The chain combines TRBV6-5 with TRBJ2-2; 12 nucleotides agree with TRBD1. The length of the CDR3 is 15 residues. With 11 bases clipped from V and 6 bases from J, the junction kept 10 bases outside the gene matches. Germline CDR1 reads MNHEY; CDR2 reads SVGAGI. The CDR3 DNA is TGTGCCTCCAAGGCAGGGACAGGGGGCCCCGGGGAGCTGTTTTTT. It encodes CASKAGTGGPGELFF.

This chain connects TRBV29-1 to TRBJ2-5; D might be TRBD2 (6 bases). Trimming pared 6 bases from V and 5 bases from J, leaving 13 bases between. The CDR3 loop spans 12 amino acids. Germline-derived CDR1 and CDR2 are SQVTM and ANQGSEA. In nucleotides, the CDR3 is TGCAGCGTGGAGGGGCTGGGGGAGACCCAGTACTTC. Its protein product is CSVEGLGETQYF.

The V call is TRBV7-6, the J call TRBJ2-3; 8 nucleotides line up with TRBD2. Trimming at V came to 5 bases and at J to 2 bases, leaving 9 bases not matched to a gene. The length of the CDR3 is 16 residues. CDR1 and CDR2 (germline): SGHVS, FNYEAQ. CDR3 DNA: TGTGCCAGCAGCGACTCGGGGGGGAACTACACAGATACGCAGTATTTT. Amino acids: CASSDSGGNYTDTQYF.

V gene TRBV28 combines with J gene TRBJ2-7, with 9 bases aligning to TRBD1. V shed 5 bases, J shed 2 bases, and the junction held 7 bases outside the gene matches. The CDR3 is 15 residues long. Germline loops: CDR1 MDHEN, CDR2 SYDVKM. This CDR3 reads CASSRGQGTPYEQYF. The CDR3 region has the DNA TGTGCCAGCAGTAGGGGACAGGGTACTCCCTACGAGCAGTACTTC.

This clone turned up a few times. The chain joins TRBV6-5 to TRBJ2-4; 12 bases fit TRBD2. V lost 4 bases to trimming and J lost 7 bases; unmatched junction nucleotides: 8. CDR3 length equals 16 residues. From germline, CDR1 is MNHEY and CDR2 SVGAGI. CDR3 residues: CASSSLGLAGRNIQYF. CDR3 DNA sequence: TGTGCCAGCAGTTCCTTAGGACTAGCGGGGAGGAACATTCAGTACTTC.

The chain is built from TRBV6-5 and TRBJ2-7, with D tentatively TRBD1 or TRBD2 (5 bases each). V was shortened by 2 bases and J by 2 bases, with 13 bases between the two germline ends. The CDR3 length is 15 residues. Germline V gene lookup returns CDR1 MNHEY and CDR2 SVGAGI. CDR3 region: CASSYTGGRAYEQYF. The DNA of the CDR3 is TGTGCCAGCAGTTACACTGGGGGACGGGCCTACGAGCAGTACTTC.

The CDR3 sequence: CASSQEGTGSYEQYF. The CDR3 DNA is TGCGCCAGCAGCCAAGAGGGGACAGGGTCCTACGAGCAGTACTTC. The chain uses TRBV4-1 and TRBJ2-7; 9 positions match TRBD1. Germline V gene sequence: CDR1 MGHRA, CDR2 YSYEKL. CDR3 size: 15 residues. Losses at the gene ends were 0 bases for V and 1 base for J; bases not matched to a gene: 1.

This CDR3 is CASSYLRTGENTEAFF. CDR3 bases: TGTGCCAGCAGTTACTTAAGGACAGGGGAGAACACTGAAGCTTTCTTT. The V call is TRBV6-6, the J call TRBJ1-1; 9 positions match TRBD1. The CDR3 runs 16 residues. Per germline, CDR1 MNHNY and CDR2 SVGAGI (reference sequence). V gave up 1 base and J gave up 1 base; unmatched junction bases: 4.

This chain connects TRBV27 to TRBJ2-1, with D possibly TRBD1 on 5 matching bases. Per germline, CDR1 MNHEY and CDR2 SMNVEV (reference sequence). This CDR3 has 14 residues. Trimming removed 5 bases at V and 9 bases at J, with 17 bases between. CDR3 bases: TGTGCCAGCAGTCGGACACCCTTTAGTGGTGAGCAGTTCTTC. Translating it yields CASSRTPFSGEQFF.

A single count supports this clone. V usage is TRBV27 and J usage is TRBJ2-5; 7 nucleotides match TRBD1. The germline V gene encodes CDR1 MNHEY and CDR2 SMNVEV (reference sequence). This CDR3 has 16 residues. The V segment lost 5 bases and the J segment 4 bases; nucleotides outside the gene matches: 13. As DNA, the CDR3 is TGTGCCAGCAGTCCGGGGACAGCTGTTTGGGGAGAGACCCAGTACTTC. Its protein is CASSPGTAVWGETQYF.

CDR3 bases: TGTGCCAGCAGTGAACTCCGAAACAGAGGCGGGAATGAGCAGTTCTTC. Translation gives CASSELRNRGGNEQFF. V and J are TRBV2 and TRBJ2-1; D perhaps matches TRBD2 (5 bases). Germline loops: CDR1 SNHLY, CDR2 FYNNEI. The CDR3 runs 16 residues. V was clipped by 2 bases and J by 7 bases, with 18 bases between them. The full variable domain, with the rest looked up from reference TRBV2 and TRBJ2-1, is EPEVTQTPSHQVTQMGQEVILRCVPISNHLYFYWYRQILGQKVEFLVSFYNNEISEKSEIFDDQFSVERPDGSNFTLKIRSTKLEDSAMYFCASSELRNRGGNEQFFGPGTRLTVL.

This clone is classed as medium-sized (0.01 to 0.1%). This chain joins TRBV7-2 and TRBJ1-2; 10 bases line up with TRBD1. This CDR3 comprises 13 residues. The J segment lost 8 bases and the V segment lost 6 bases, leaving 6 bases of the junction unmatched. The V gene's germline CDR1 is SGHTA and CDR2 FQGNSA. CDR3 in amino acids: CASSPGQGEGYTF. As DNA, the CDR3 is TGTGCCAGCAGTCCAGGACAGGGGGAGGGCTACACCTTC.

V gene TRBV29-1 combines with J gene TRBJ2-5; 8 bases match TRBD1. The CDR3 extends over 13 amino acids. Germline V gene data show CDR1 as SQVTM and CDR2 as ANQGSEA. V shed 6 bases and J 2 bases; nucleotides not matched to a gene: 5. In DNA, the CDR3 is TGCAGCGTGGCCTACAGGGGGCAAGAGACCCAGTACTTC. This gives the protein CSVAYRGQETQYF.

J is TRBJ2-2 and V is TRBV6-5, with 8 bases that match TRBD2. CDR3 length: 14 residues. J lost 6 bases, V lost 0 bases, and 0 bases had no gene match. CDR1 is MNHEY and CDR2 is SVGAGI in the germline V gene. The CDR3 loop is CASSYSGRAGELFF. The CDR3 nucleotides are TGTGCCAGCAGTTACTCCGGGAGGGCCGGGGAGCTGTTTTTT.

This CDR3 reads CASRPLAGGSYEQYF. Here the CDR3 DNA reads TGTGCCAGCAGGCCACTAGCGGGAGGTTCCTACGAGCAGTACTTC. The rearrangement joins TRBV11-2 to TRBJ2-7, with TRBD2 matching 12 bases. This CDR3 contains 15 residues. V trimming: 6 bases; J trimming: 1 base; junction bases outside the gene matches: 4. CDR1 SGHAT and CDR2 FQNNGV come from the germline V gene.

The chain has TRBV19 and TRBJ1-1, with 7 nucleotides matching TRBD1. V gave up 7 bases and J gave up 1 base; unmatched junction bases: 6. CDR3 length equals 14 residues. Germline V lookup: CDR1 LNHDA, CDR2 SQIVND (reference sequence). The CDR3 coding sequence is TGTGCCAGTAATCGACAGGGTGGGAACACTGAAGCTTTCTTT. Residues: CASNRQGGNTEAFF.

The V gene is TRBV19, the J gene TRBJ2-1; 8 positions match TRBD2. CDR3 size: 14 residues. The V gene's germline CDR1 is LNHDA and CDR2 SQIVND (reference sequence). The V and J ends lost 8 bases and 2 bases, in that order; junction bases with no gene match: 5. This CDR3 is CASGTSGTYNEQFF. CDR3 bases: TGTGCCAGTGGCACTAGCGGTACCTACAATGAGCAGTTCTTC.

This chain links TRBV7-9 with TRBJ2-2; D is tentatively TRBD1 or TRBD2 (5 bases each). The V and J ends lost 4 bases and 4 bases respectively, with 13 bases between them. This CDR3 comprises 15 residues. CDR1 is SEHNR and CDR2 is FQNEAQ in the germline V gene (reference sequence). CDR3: CASSSSLRGTGELFF. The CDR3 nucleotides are TGTGCCAGCAGCTCCTCGTTGAGGGGCACCGGGGAGCTGTTTTTT.

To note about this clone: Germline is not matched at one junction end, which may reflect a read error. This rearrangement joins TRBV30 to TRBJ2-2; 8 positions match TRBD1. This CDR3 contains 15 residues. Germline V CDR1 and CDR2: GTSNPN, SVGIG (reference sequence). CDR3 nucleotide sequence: TGTGCCTGGAGTGCAAGGACAGGGAAGCACCGGGGAGCTGTTTTT. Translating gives CAWSARTGKHRGAVF. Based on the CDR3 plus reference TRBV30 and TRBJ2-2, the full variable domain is SQTIHQWPATLVQPVGSPLSLECTVEGTSNPNLYWYRQAAGRGLQLLFYSVGIGQISSEVPQNLSASRPQDRQFILSSKKLLLSDSGFYLCAWSARTGKHRGAVFGEGSRLTVL.

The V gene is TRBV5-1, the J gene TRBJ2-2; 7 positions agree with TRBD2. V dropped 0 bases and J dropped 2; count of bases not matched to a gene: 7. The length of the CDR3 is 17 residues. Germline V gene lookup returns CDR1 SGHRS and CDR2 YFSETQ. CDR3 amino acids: CASSLEGGRLNTGELFF. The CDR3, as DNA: TGCGCCAGCAGCTTGGAGGGAGGGCGGCTAAACACCGGGGAGCTGTTTTTT.

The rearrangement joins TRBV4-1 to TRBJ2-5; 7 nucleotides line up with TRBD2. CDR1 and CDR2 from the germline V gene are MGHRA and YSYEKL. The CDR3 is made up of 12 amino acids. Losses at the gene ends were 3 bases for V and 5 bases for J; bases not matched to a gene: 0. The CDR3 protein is CASSQGGETQYF. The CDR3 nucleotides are TGCGCCAGCAGCCAGGGGGGGGAGACCCAGTACTTC.

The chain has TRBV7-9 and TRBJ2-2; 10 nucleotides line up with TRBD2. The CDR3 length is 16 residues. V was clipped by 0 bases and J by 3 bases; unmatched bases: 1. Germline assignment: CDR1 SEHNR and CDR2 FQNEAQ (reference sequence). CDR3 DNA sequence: TGTGCCAGCAGCTTAGCACTAGCGGGATACACCGGGGAGCTGTTTTTT. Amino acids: CASSLALAGYTGELFF.

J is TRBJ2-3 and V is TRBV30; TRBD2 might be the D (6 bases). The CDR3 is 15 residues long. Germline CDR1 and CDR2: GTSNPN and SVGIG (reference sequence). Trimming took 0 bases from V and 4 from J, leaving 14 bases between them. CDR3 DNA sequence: TGTGCCTGGAGTGTAGGAGGGAGAGGCGCAGATACGCAGTATTTT. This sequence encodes CAWSVGGRGADTQYF.

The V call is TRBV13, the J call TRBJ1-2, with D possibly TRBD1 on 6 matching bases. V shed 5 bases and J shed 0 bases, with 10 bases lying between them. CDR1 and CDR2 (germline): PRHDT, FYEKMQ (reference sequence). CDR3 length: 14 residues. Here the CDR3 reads CASSVRTANYGYTF. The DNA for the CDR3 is TGTGCCAGCAGCGTAAGGACAGCTAACTATGGCTACACCTTC.

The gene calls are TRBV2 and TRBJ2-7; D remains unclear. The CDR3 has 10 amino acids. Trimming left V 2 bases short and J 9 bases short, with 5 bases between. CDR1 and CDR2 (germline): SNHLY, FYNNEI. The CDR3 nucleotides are TGTGCCAGCAGTGAATCCGTGCAGTACTTC. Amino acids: CASSESVQYF. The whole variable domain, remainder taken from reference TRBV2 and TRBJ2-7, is EPEVTQTPSHQVTQMGQEVILRCVPISNHLYFYWYRQILGQKVEFLVSFYNNEISEKSEIFDDQFSVERPDGSNFTLKIRSTKLEDSAMYFCASSESVQYFGPGTRLTVT.

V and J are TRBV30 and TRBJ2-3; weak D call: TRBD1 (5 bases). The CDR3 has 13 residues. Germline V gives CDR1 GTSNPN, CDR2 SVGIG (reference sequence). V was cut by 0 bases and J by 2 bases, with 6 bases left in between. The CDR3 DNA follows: TGTGCCTGGAGTGTGACAGCCACAGATACGCAGTATTTT. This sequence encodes CAWSVTATDTQYF.